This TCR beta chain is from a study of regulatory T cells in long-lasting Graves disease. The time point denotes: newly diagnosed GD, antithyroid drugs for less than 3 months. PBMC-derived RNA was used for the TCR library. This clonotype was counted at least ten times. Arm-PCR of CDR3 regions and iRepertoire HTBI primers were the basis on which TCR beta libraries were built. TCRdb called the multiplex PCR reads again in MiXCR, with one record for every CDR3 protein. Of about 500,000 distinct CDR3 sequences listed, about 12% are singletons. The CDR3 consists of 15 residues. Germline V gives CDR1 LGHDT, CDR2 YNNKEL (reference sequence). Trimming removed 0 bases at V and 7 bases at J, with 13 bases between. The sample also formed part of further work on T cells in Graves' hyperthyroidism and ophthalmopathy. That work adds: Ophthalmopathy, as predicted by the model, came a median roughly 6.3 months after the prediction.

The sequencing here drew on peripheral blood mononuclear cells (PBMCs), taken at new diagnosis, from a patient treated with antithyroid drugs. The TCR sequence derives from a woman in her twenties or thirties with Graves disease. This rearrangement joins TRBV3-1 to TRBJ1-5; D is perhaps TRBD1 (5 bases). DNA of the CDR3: TGTGCCAGCAGCCAAGATGGCAGGGCTGGGCAGCCCCAGCATTTT. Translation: CASSQDGRAGQPQHF. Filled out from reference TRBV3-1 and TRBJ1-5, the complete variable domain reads DTAVSQTPKYLVTQMGNDKSIKCEQNLGHDTMYWYKQDSKKFLKIMFSYNNKELIINETVPNRFSPKSPDKAHLNLHINSLELGDSAVYFCASSQDGRAGQPQHFGDGTRLSIL.